This TCR beta chain emerged from a study of blood T cell repertoires in COVID-19. On the study more broadly: The analysed material was cDNA or gDNA that came from T cells, B-cell-depleted T cells, or PBMCs.

The CDR3 loop spans 14 amino acids. From germline, CDR1 is LNHNV and CDR2 YYDKDF (reference sequence). V was pared by 7 bases and J by 9 bases, with 12 bases of the junction left unmatched. TCRdb keeps only in-frame clones here, not all; method: immunoSEQ multiplex PCR. The sample yields around 250,000 clones, 88% seen once. The V call is TRBV15, the J call TRBJ2-1, with 7 bases that match TRBD2. The TCR originated in a woman aged 40 to 55 with acute COVID-19. Sequenced material: PBMCs or T cells enriched from blood (not recorded which). DNA for the CDR3: TGTGCCACCAACCATCTCGGACTAGAAGGTGAGCAGTTCTTC. It specifies CATNHLGLEGEQFF.